This T cell receptor beta chain was recovered during a study of response to subunit inactivated influenza vaccine. General study results and limits: Every seasonal influenza vaccination brings in few new T cells, the authors suggested.

TCRdb fed the RT-PCR reads into MiXCR, producing one record per CDR3 protein. The sample consists of more than 400,000 distinct CDR3 sequences, approximately 11% of them appearing once. Germline V gene data show CDR1 as LGHDT and CDR2 as YNNKEL (reference sequence). The V end was cut by 1 base, the J end by 2 bases, with 11 bases between. The CDR3 spans 16 residues. A few counts support this clonotype. What it binds is unknown. V gene TRBV3-1 combines with J gene TRBJ2-2; D perhaps matches TRBD1 (6 bases). The TCR comes from a man aged 50-59 years who received an inactivated influenza vaccine. Here the sequenced sample was PBMCs from blood, taken roughly 6 weeks after vaccination. DNA of the CDR3: TGTGCCAGCAGCCAAGCTACGGGACAAAACACCGGGGAGCTGTTTTTT. Translating gives CASSQATGQNTGELFF.